This passage covers 9 T cell receptor beta chains from one sample sequenced in a study of blood T cells in healthy people across ages. The use of a sample-barcoded 5' primer and a J-beta primer mix characterized a second PCR of about 6 to 12 cycles. In TCRdb, the 5' RACE reads were re-called with MiXCR into one record per CDR3 protein. The table includes hundreds of thousands of distinct CDR3 sequences, more than 25% detected once. The specimen sequenced was blood. The receptors derive from a woman over 75 in good health.

J is TRBJ2-2 and V is TRBV3-1; possible D gene TRBD2, 5 bases. The V end lost 3 bases, the J end lost 4 bases, and 12 bases lay between the germline ends. Germline V gene lookup returns CDR1 LGHDT and CDR2 YNNKEL (reference sequence). The CDR3 length is 15 residues. CDR3 loop: CASSQVVGSTGELFF. The DNA for the CDR3 is TGTGCCAGCAGCCAGGTGGTAGGGAGCACCGGGGAGCTGTTTTTT.

V and J are TRBV20-1 and TRBJ1-4, with TRBD1 matching over 9 bases. Germline-derived CDR1 and CDR2 are DFQATT and SNEGSKA (reference sequence). This CDR3 region has 14 residues. Germline trimming cut 0 bases from V and 7 bases from J; bases unmatched to any gene: 3. CDR3 DNA: TGCAGTGCTAGAGATAGACAGGGGGTTGAAAAACTGTTTTTT. Its protein product is CSARDRQGVEKLFF.

This clonotype was recorded many times. The V gene is TRBV7-2, the J gene TRBJ2-6, with 7 bases lining up with TRBD2. V trimming: 11 bases; J trimming: 2 bases; junction bases outside the gene matches: 3. The germline V gene encodes CDR1 SGHTA and CDR2 FQGNSA. The CDR3 runs 13 residues. The CDR3 DNA follows: TGTGCCGCGGCGGGGGCTGGGGCCAACGTCCTGACTTTC. Its translation is CAAAGAGANVLTF. The variable domain in full, completed from reference TRBV7-2 and TRBJ2-6, reads GAGVSQSPSNKVTEKGKDVELRCDPISGHTALYWYRQSLGQGLEFLIYFQGNSAPDKSGLPSDRFSAERTGGSVSTLTIQRTQQEDSAVYLCAAAGAGANVLTFGAGSRLTVL.

This chain links TRBV5-1 with TRBJ2-3; D possibly corresponds to TRBD2 (5 bases). The V and J ends lost 1 base and 4 bases respectively, with 13 bases between them. This CDR3 contains 15 residues. Germline V gives CDR1 SGHRS, CDR2 YFSETQ. As DNA, the CDR3 is TGCGCCAGCAGCTTGATCACGGCGGAGGCAGATACGCAGTATTTT. Protein: CASSLITAEADTQYF.

The chain couples TRBV27 to TRBJ1-6; D not certain. The CDR3 extends over 13 amino acids. Per the germline V gene, CDR1 is MNHEY and CDR2 is SMNVEV (reference sequence). V was pared by 4 bases and J by 3 bases, with 4 bases between. In nucleotides, the CDR3 is TGTGCCAGCAGTTCGAACTATAATTCACCCCTCCACTTT. Translating it yields CASSSNYNSPLHF.

On this clonotype itself: A read error may account for a junction end that differs from germline. CDR3 loop: CAISDNRGRMETQYF. DNA of the CDR3: TGTGCCATCAGTGATAACAGGGGGAGGATGGAGACCCAGTACTTT. The chain uses TRBV10-3 and TRBJ2-5; TRBD1 agrees at 8 bases. This CDR3 region has 15 residues. Germline values: CDR1 ENHRY, CDR2 SYGVKD.

The chain recombines TRBV24-1 with TRBJ2-2; 11 positions match TRBD1. Germline CDR1 reads KGHDR; CDR2 reads SFDVKD. J gave up 2 bases and V 4 bases, and 5 bases lay outside the gene matches. The CDR3 spans 17 residues. The CDR3 region is CATSDPGTGGNTGELFF. CDR3 nucleotide sequence: TGTGCCACCAGTGACCCCGGGACAGGGGGTAACACCGGGGAGCTGTTTTTT.

Only one count was recorded for this clonotype. A much larger clone differs by one base, so this may be a read error. The chain recombines TRBV3-1 with TRBJ1-2; the D gene is possibly TRBD1 (5 bases). Germline CDR1 LGHDT, CDR2 YNNKEL (reference sequence). V was trimmed by 2 bases and J by 1 base, leaving 20 bases between them. There are 18 residues in the CDR3. The CDR3 protein is CASSQRATGALLNYGYTF. The CDR3 region has the DNA TGTGCCAGCAGCCAACGAGCAACCGGGGCCCTGCTTAACTATGGCTACACCTTC. Using reference TRBV3-1 and TRBJ1-2 for the parts outside the CDR3, the full variable domain is DTAVSQTPKYLVTQMGNDKSIKCEQNLGHDTMYWYKQDSKKFLKIMFSYNNKELIINETVPNRFSPKSPDKAHLNLHINSLELGDSAVYFCASSQRATGALLNYGYTFGSGTRLTVV.

In its sample, this clonotype was seen a few times. V usage is TRBV15 and J usage is TRBJ1-4, with TRBD1 identical over 7 bases. Germline-derived CDR1 and CDR2 are LNHNV and YYDKDF (reference sequence). This CDR3 spans 15 amino acids. V lost 0 bases, J lost 9 bases, and 7 bases stayed unmatched. CDR3: CATSRDTDRLQKLFF. The CDR3 bases are TGTGCCACCAGCAGAGATACGGACAGGCTCCAAAAACTGTTTTTT.